This passage covers 6 T cell receptor beta chains from one sample sequenced in a study of blood T cell repertoires in COVID-19. Method: immunoSEQ multiplex PCR; TCRdb's copy keeps in-frame clones and lacks some. The sample lists a few hundred thousand clones, 89% seen once, with roughly 1.2% in the top ten. The sequenced sample was peripheral blood. These receptors were taken from a man aged 35 to 55 with acute or convalescent COVID-19.

The chain couples TRBV6-1 to TRBJ1-1; D might be TRBD1 (5 bases). The V gene's germline CDR1 is MNHNS and CDR2 SASEGT. The CDR3 sequence is 14 residues long. The ends were cut back, 2 bases at V and 1 base at J, with 8 bases in the middle. As DNA, the CDR3 is TGTGCCAGCAGTGAAACACAGGCGAACACTGAAGCTTTCTTT. It yields the protein CASSETQANTEAFF.

The CDR3 region has the DNA TGTGCCAGCATCCGGTCGGGACAGCCCTATGGCTACACCTTC. Translation: CASIRSGQPYGYTF. The chain has TRBV5-6 and TRBJ1-2; 7 positions match TRBD1. This CDR3 is 14 amino acids long. Per the germline V gene, CDR1 is SGHDT and CDR2 is YYEEEE. V dropped 6 bases and J dropped 4; count of bases not matched to a gene: 9.

The chain recombines TRBV28 with TRBJ1-5; 7 nucleotides agree with TRBD1. CDR1 MDHEN and CDR2 SYDVKM come from the germline V gene. V lost 1 base, J lost 1 base, and 4 bases stayed unmatched. This CDR3 region has 16 residues. The CDR3 region is CASSLLQGLSNQPQHF. The CDR3, as DNA: TGTGCCAGCAGTTTATTACAGGGGTTGAGCAATCAGCCCCAGCATTTT.

This chain uses TRBV19 with TRBJ2-7; TRBD1 matches at 8 bases. Germline CDR1 reads LNHDA; CDR2 reads SQIVND (reference sequence). This CDR3 has 15 amino acids. V was clipped by 5 bases and J by 7 bases; unmatched bases: 13. The CDR3 reads CASSLTATGAGEQYF. The DNA for the CDR3 is TGTGCCAGTAGTCTAACCGCGACAGGGGCGGGAGAGCAGTACTTC. Filled out from reference TRBV19 and TRBJ2-7, the complete variable domain reads DGGITQSPKYLFRKEGQNVTLSCEQNLNHDAMYWYRQDPGQGLRLIYYSQIVNDFQKGDIAEGYSVSREKKESFPLTVTSAQKNPTAFYLCASSLTATGAGEQYFGPGTRLTVT.

This clone was counted once. This chain joins TRBV6-5 and TRBJ1-1; D is possibly TRBD1 (6 bases). Germline CDR1 MNHEY, CDR2 SVGAGI. The CDR3 runs to 12 residues. Trimming shortened V by 7 bases and J by 4 bases, and 10 bases separated the two germline ends. CDR3 DNA: TGTGCCAGCAATCAGGGGCCCACTGAAGCTTTCTTT. Translated: CASNQGPTEAFF.

This clone was seen only once. The chain uses TRBV14 and TRBJ2-1, with 7 bases aligning to TRBD2. The germline gives CDR1 SGHDN, CDR2 FVKESK. V was pared by 4 bases and J by 9 bases, with 9 bases of the junction left unmatched. There are 14 residues in the CDR3. As DNA, the CDR3 is TGTGCCAGCAGCCTCGCGGGAGATGTAAGTGAGCAGTTCTTC. It codes for CASSLAGDVSEQFF.